This T cell receptor beta chain was identified during a study of T cell responses to AZD1222 COVID-19 vaccine. Trimming left V 6 bases short and J 8 bases short, with 8 bases between. This CDR3 has 11 amino acids. Sequenced by immunoSEQ multiplex PCR; TCRdb stores in-frame clones only, minus some. The sample carries 80,000 to 95,000 clones, around nine tenths recorded once. The chain has TRBV12-3 or TRBV12-4 and TRBJ2-1; D is perhaps TRBD2 (5 bases). Material: peripheral blood, obtained 28 days after the second AZD1222 dose. The clonotype originates from an adult who received the AZD1222 COVID-19 vaccine. The CDR3 reads CASSLSDEQFF. In DNA, the CDR3 is TGTGCCAGCAGCCTTAGCGATGAGCAGTTCTTC.